This is a list of T cell receptor beta chains from one sample in a study of T cell responses to AZD1222 COVID-19 vaccine. Using immunoSEQ multiplex PCR, the repertoire was profiled, and TCRdb retains in-frame clones only, with some absent. The sample lists roughly 120,000 clones, around 90% occurring once. The sample consisted of peripheral blood, taken 28 days after the second AZD1222 dose. Receptors were obtained from an adult who received the AZD1222 COVID-19 vaccine. CDR3s leave out the opening cysteine and the closing phenylalanine or tryptophan. Expanded clones get a size class; other rows say once, few or many, or leave the size out.

>TRBJ1-2|TRBV27|few
ASRQAGYGYT
>TRBJ1-2|TRBV28|-
ASSPLDRELLDGYT
>TRBJ1-1|TRBV12-3/TRBV12-4|-
ASSLGQPELAF
>TRBJ1-1|TRBV11-2|few
ASSRETGPITEAF
>TRBJ2-5|TRBV6-5|once
ASSRPGQGQETQY
>TRBJ2-3|TRBV6-5|once
AARVSSADTQY
>TRBJ1-3|TRBV15|-
ATSRDYTISGNTIY
>TRBJ1-1|TRBV10-3|-
AIGKGGDTEAF
>TRBJ1-5|TRBV7-2|-
ASSSGQGGDQPQH
>TRBJ2-7|TRBV7-2|-
ASSHPGGQSYEQY
>TRBJ2-7|TRBV19|-
ASSNGVSYEQY
>TRBJ1-1|TRBV30|-
AWSVGLGATEAF
>TRBJ2-2|TRBV27|few
ASNQRGNTGELF
>TRBJ1-2|TRBV7-2|-
ASSLEERVDNT
>TRBJ2-1|TRBV27|-
ASSPRRYNEQF
>TRBJ2-7|TRBV23-1|-
ASSQSGQVSTYEQY
>TRBJ1-6|TRBV19|-
ASRNAGNSPLH
>TRBJ1-1|TRBV6-5|-
ASSYSIFGGNTEAF
>TRBJ1-3|TRBV7-8|once
ASSLGASTGNTIY
>TRBJ2-7|TRBV7-9|many
ASSRTPSYEQY
>TRBJ2-5|TRBV12-3/TRBV12-4|-
ASARGQHETQY
>TRBJ1-2|TRBV7-2|-
ASSPKLSSYGYT
>TRBJ1-3|TRBV18|-
ASSPVDTGNTIY
>TRBJ1-5|TRBV5-6|-
ASSLRGSNQPQH
>TRBJ1-2|TRBV7-9|-
ASSPQGNYGYT
>TRBJ2-5|TRBV5-6|-
ASRYRGYGEETQY
>TRBJ1-1|TRBV5-4|-
ASSLERTGRTEAF
>TRBJ1-5|TRBV19|-
ASSWGLMDQPQH
>TRBJ1-6|TRBV2|-
ASSVVSGQKFEASPLH
>TRBJ1-5|TRBV18|-
ASSLHQGVDQPQH
>TRBJ2-6|TRBV30|-
AWIKQSSGANVLT
>TRBJ2-3|TRBV6-5|once
ASSVGRSTDTQY
>TRBJ2-7|TRBV6-5|-
ASSYRGGEGYEQY
>TRBJ2-3|TRBV4-3|-
ASSQTPGDTQY
>TRBJ1-2|TRBV5-8|-
ASSQEFSGAP
>TRBJ2-3|TRBV3-1/TRBV3-2|-
ASSQEASVAGGRDTQY
>TRBJ1-2|TRBV4-1|-
ASSQPRSGTGGYT
>TRBJ1-5|TRBV28|-
ASSSLWTGSNQPQH
>TRBJ1-1|TRBV29-1|-
SVGHRGEAF
>TRBJ2-3|TRBV18|-
ASQPSGTDTQY
>TRBJ1-2|TRBV5-1|-
ASSLTGGLGYT
>TRBJ1-5|TRBV19|-
ASSQGAGGNQPQH
>TRBJ2-7|TRBV12-3/TRBV12-4|-
ASCKIQGHEQY
>TRBJ1-1|TRBV15|-
ATSVVPGTEAF
>TRBJ2-5|TRBV5-6|-
ASSLAGTVQETQY
>TRBJ1-3|TRBV18|-
ASSPLTGLSGNTIY
>TRBJ2-1|TRBV4-3|-
ASSQPTSGGRNEQF
>TRBJ2-1|TRBV5-5|-
ASSFANLWVEQF
>TRBJ1-1|TRBV6-5|-
ASSYGHTEAF
>TRBJ1-5|TRBV20-1|-
SASGGTVNQPQH
>TRBJ2-5|TRBV5-1|-
ASSARRETQY
>TRBJ1-1|TRBV4-2|few
ASSQDVGFGGHTEAF
>TRBJ1-5|TRBV19|-
ASSFDRSPNQPQH
>TRBJ1-1|TRBV6-6|-
ASSYSISTLNTEAF
>TRBJ2-1|TRBV18|-
ASSPPLAGDSYNEQF
>TRBJ2-1|TRBV5-1|-
ASSSGLAGVSSYNEQF
>TRBJ2-7|TRBV27|-
ASSPDYFRAYEQY